The 32 T cell receptor beta chains listed next were all sequenced from one sample in a study of blood T cell repertoires in COVID-19. This table comes from immunoSEQ multiplex PCR, and its TCRdb copy is limited to in-frame clones, with some not included. The repertoire has around 190,000 clones, roughly 76% of them found once; the top ten carry approximately 11%. The sequencing sample was made of peripheral blood. These receptors all come from a woman aged 35 to 49 with COVID-19, enrolled during active disease.

This clone was picked up one time. The chain joins TRBV12-5 to TRBJ1-5; TRBD1 matches 9 bases. The germline V gene encodes CDR1 LGHNT and CDR2 FRNRAP. V shed 0 bases and J 3 bases; nucleotides not matched to a gene: 9. The CDR3 spans 18 residues. CDR3: CASGLVLGTGTSNQPQHF. The CDR3 DNA follows: TGTGCTAGTGGTTTGGTACTTGGGACAGGGACCTCCAATCAGCCCCAGCATTTT.

This clone was observed once. The rearrangement links TRBV7-9 to TRBJ1-4, with D unclear. Germline V CDR1 and CDR2: SEHNR, FQNEAQ (reference sequence). The length of the CDR3 is 16 residues. Trimming left V 2 bases short and J 5 bases short, with 15 bases between. The CDR3 DNA is TGTGCCAGCAGCTTAATTGGTGCCGCCGGGAATGAAAAACTGTTTTTT. This gives the protein CASSLIGAAGNEKLFF.

This sequence joins TRBV6-5 and TRBJ1-2; D is unresolved. The CDR3 has 13 amino acids. Germline V lookup: CDR1 MNHEY, CDR2 SVGAGI. Trimming pared 7 bases from V and 6 bases from J, leaving 15 bases between. The CDR3 DNA is TGTGCCAGCACCGATGCGCCCATGAATGGCTACACCTTC. Translated: CASTDAPMNGYTF.

The V gene is TRBV19, the J gene TRBJ2-6; D not certain. The CDR3 length is 15 residues. The germline CDR1 and CDR2 sequences are LNHDA and SQIVND (reference sequence). The V end was cut by 6 bases, the J end by 6 bases, with 15 bases between. The CDR3 loop is CASSVKSWAANVLTF. In nucleotides, the CDR3 is TGTGCCAGTAGCGTGAAAAGCTGGGCGGCCAACGTCCTGACTTTC.

This clone showed up just once. The chain has TRBV7-6 and TRBJ2-1; possibly TRBD2 for D (7 bases). The ends were cut back, 1 base at V and 9 bases at J, with 13 bases in the middle. Germline V lookup: CDR1 SGHVS, CDR2 FNYEAQ. The CDR3 has 14 amino acids. In nucleotides, the CDR3 is TGTGCCAGCAGCTTAGAATTTAGGGGGGGTGAGCAGTTCTTC. Its protein is CASSLEFRGGEQFF.

The CDR3 nucleotides are TGTGCCAGCAGTTTAGTCGAGGAGGGAGAGCAGTACGTC. Residues: CASSLVEEGEQYV. The chain joins TRBV12-3 or TRBV12-4 to TRBJ2-7, with D tentatively TRBD2 (6 bases). CDR3 length: 13 amino acids. V shed 1 base and J shed 7 bases, with 11 bases lying between them.

The chain joins TRBV4-1 to TRBJ2-3; TRBD2 matches at 8 bases. Germline CDR1 and CDR2: MGHRA and YSYEKL. V was clipped by 1 base and J by 5 bases; unmatched bases: 8. This CDR3 contains 16 residues. The CDR3 bases are TGCGCCAGCAGCCAAGGACTAGCGCGGAGGAGAGATACGCAGTATTTT. This gives the protein CASSQGLARRRDTQYF.

The chain uses TRBV6-5 and TRBJ1-5; a weak D match, TRBD1 (5 bases). Germline V gives CDR1 MNHEY, CDR2 SVGAGI. The V and J ends lost 6 bases and 3 bases respectively, with 9 bases between them. The CDR3 has 13 residues. CDR3 loop: CASSQQVNQPQHF. The CDR3 coding sequence is TGTGCCAGCAGCCAACAGGTCAATCAGCCCCAGCATTTT.

This clone has a handful of counts. CDR3 DNA: TGTGCCAGCGGGACAGTTGGACTCTCTGGGGCCAACGTCCTGACTTTC. Protein product: CASGTVGLSGANVLTF. This chain joins TRBV27 and TRBJ2-6; 7 bases fit TRBD1. Germline-derived CDR1 and CDR2 are MNHEY and SMNVEV (reference sequence). The ends lost 8 bases at V and 0 bases at J; junction bases unmatched: 7. This CDR3 comprises 16 residues. The whole variable domain, remainder taken from reference TRBV27 and TRBJ2-6, is EAQVTQNPRYLITVTGKKLTVTCSQNMNHEYMSWYRQDPGLGLRQIYYSMNVEVTDKGDVPEGYKVSRKEKRNFPLILESPSPNQTSLYFCASGTVGLSGANVLTFGAGSRLTVL.

V is TRBV4-1 and J is TRBJ2-5; 7 bases line up with TRBD1. The germline V gene has CDR1 MGHRA and CDR2 YSYEKL. The V segment lost 1 base and the J segment 0 bases; nucleotides outside the gene matches: 5. The CDR3 length is 16 residues. CDR3 protein: CASSQGQGLYQETQYF. CDR3 in DNA: TGCGCCAGCAGCCAAGGACAGGGCTTGTACCAAGAGACCCAGTACTTC.

The J gene is TRBJ2-2, the V gene TRBV4-1, with 10 bases aligning to TRBD2. The CDR3 has 14 amino acids. The V segment lost 11 bases and the J segment 5 bases; nucleotides outside the gene matches: 8. The germline gives CDR1 MGHRA, CDR2 YSYEKL. The CDR3 region is CAWKREGVTGELFF. The DNA of the CDR3 is TGCGCCTGGAAGCGGGAGGGTGTGACCGGGGAGCTGTTTTTT.

CDR3 nucleotides: TGTGCCAGCAGCCCTAGAAGCGGGAAAACAGATACGCAGTATTTT. It encodes CASSPRSGKTDTQYF. The chain links TRBV6-2 or TRBV6-3 to TRBJ2-3; 7 bases map to TRBD2. Germline CDR1 reads MNHEY; CDR2 reads SVGEGT. J lost 3 bases, V lost 6 bases, and 9 bases had no gene match. The CDR3 has 15 amino acids.

The chain links TRBV6-1 to TRBJ2-1; a weak D match, TRBD2 (5 bases). CDR1 is MNHNS, CDR2 SASEGT, per germline. V was cut by 2 bases and J by 0 bases, with 8 bases left in between. The CDR3 sequence is 15 residues long. Here the CDR3 reads CASSEQAGSYNEQFF. The CDR3 DNA reads as TGTGCCAGCAGTGAACAGGCGGGCTCCTACAATGAGCAGTTCTTC.

This sequence joins TRBV27 and TRBJ2-5, with 9 positions matching TRBD1. The J segment lost 2 bases and the V segment lost 4 bases, leaving 8 bases of the junction unmatched. The CDR3 totals 16 residues. CDR1 MNHEY and CDR2 SMNVEV come from the germline V gene (reference sequence). Here the CDR3 reads CASSSPGQGTQETQYF. CDR3 DNA sequence: TGTGCCAGCAGTTCTCCCGGACAGGGGACACAAGAGACCCAGTACTTC.

This clone has only a few counts. V and J are TRBV9 and TRBJ1-1, with unresolved D. Germline-derived CDR1 and CDR2 are SGDLS and YYNGEE. The CDR3 spans 15 residues. Trimming shortened V by 0 bases and J by 0 bases, and 9 bases separated the two germline ends. The CDR3 is CASSVATAMNTEAFF. CDR3 DNA sequence: TGTGCCAGCAGCGTAGCAACAGCTATGAACACTGAAGCTTTCTTT.

The CDR3 DNA follows: TGTGCCAGCAGCTCGGGGGAAAAACTGTTTTTT. Residues: CASSSGEKLFF. The gene calls are TRBV7-6 and TRBJ1-4, with D hard to call. The CDR3 has 11 residues. Between the trimmed V and J ends, which lost 4 bases and 8 bases, there was a span of 5 bases. Looked up from germline, CDR1 is SGHVS and CDR2 is FNYEAQ.

This clone turned up a few times. This chain joins TRBV11-2 and TRBJ2-5; 7 bases line up with TRBD2. Germline V gives CDR1 SGHAT, CDR2 FQNNGV. With 5 bases clipped from V and 3 bases from J, the junction kept 9 bases outside the gene matches. The CDR3 extends over 15 amino acids. The CDR3 spells CASSQQGTIKETQYF. The CDR3 DNA is TGTGCCAGCAGCCAACAAGGGACTATTAAAGAGACCCAGTACTTC.

The chain links TRBV9 to TRBJ2-2; maybe TRBD2 (6 bases). V was pared by 3 bases and J by 3 bases, with 9 bases between. The CDR3 runs 14 residues. Germline assignment: CDR1 SGDLS and CDR2 YYNGEE. The CDR3 DNA reads TGTGCCAGCAGCGGGAGGGCGGACACCGGGGAGCTGTTTTTT. Amino acids: CASSGRADTGELFF.

The gene calls are TRBV5-6 and TRBJ1-5; TRBD1 matches 9 bases. CDR1 and CDR2 from the germline V gene are SGHDT and YYEEEE. V lost 3 bases and J lost 6; bases outside the gene matches: 10. The CDR3 loop spans 16 amino acids. In nucleotides, the CDR3 is TGTGCCAGCAGCTGGGGGGGACAGGGCCGGGGTCAGCCCCAGCATTTT. Its translation is CASSWGGQGRGQPQHF.

The chain joins TRBV6-5 to TRBJ1-3; D perhaps matches TRBD1 (5 bases). CDR3 length: 15 residues. Per germline, CDR1 MNHEY and CDR2 SVGAGI. Trimming pared 7 bases from V and 0 bases from J, leaving 13 bases between. The CDR3 DNA reads TGTGCCAGCAATAGGGGCACCAACTCTGGAAACACCATATATTTT. The encoded protein is CASNRGTNSGNTIYF.

The chain is built from TRBV5-1 and TRBJ1-6; D is possibly TRBD1 (5 bases). Deletions cut 6 bases from V and 9 bases from J, with 16 bases between. Per germline, CDR1 SGHRS and CDR2 YFSETQ. The CDR3 is made up of 14 amino acids. This CDR3 reads CASTTGTSASPLHF. The CDR3 region has the DNA TGCGCCAGCACGACCGGGACTTCGGCTTCACCCCTCCACTTT.

The chain has TRBV19 and TRBJ1-5, with D hard to call. The germline V and J ends were trimmed by 5 bases and 1 base, with 12 bases remaining between them. Germline V gives CDR1 LNHDA, CDR2 SQIVND (reference sequence). This CDR3 is built from 15 residues. The CDR3 DNA reads as TGTGCCAGTAGTCCCCAGGTGGCAAGCAATCAGCCCCAGCATTTT. As protein: CASSPQVASNQPQHF.

The chain links TRBV12-3 or TRBV12-4 to TRBJ1-6; D not certain. CDR3 length: 12 residues. V was clipped by 3 bases and J by 8 bases, with 5 bases between them. CDR3 amino acids: CASSFGDSPLHF. The CDR3 DNA reads as TGTGCCAGCAGTTTCGGTGATTCACCCCTCCACTTT.

V usage is TRBV3-1 (or the pseudogene TRBV3-2) and J usage is TRBJ2-3; D not certain. Germline assignment: CDR1 LGHDT and CDR2 YNNKEL (reference sequence). The V gene lost 8 bases and the J gene lost 0 bases, with 6 bases spanning the gap. The CDR3 is 12 residues long. This chain's CDR3 is CASSSSTDTQYF. The CDR3 DNA reads TGTGCCAGCTCCTCTAGCACAGATACGCAGTATTTT.

The chain uses TRBV14 and TRBJ2-6, with TRBD1 matching 9 bases. With 4 bases clipped from V and 16 bases from J, the junction kept 8 bases outside the gene matches. Germline V lookup: CDR1 SGHDN, CDR2 FVKESK. The length of the CDR3 is 13 residues. The CDR3 reads CASSRDRVNGLTF. CDR3 sequence (DNA): TGTGCCAGCAGCCGGGACAGGGTGAATGGGCTGACTTTC.

The CDR3 sequence is CAWVTGTTGGYTF. The CDR3 bases are TGTGCCTGGGTTACAGGGACAACGGGAGGCTACACCTTC. The rearrangement uses TRBV30 and TRBJ1-2, with D maybe TRBD1 (6 bases). This CDR3 comprises 13 residues. The V gene lost 5 bases and the J gene lost 8 bases, with 18 bases spanning the gap. CDR1 and CDR2 (germline): GTSNPN, SVGIG (reference sequence).

The CDR3 region is CASSTRTSGRGRETQYF. The CDR3 nucleotides are TGTGCCAGCAGTACCCGGACTAGCGGGAGGGGGCGGGAGACCCAGTACTTC. The J gene is TRBJ2-5, the V gene TRBV27, with TRBD2 identical over 15 bases. Trimming cost V 5 bases and J 5 bases; bases outside gene matches: 9. The CDR3 runs to 17 residues. Germline assignment: CDR1 MNHEY and CDR2 SMNVEV (reference sequence).

The genes are TRBV7-9 and TRBJ1-2; the D is unclear. Germline lookup yields CDR1 SEHNR and CDR2 FQNEAQ (reference sequence). CDR3 length equals 15 residues. Trimming removed 0 bases from V and 0 bases from J, with 8 bases in between. This CDR3 is CASSLAQQANYGYTF. CDR3 in DNA: TGTGCCAGCAGCTTAGCGCAGCAGGCTAACTATGGCTACACCTTC.

This chain uses TRBV2 with TRBJ2-2, with D uncertain. Germline lookup yields CDR1 SNHLY and CDR2 FYNNEI. Trimming removed 7 bases at V and 1 base at J, with 10 bases between. This CDR3 spans 14 amino acids. The CDR3 DNA follows: TGTGCCAGCACCCCCTCCTGGAACACCGGGGAGCTGTTTTTT. This codes for CASTPSWNTGELFF.

There are a few counts of this clone. This could be a read error, since a much larger clone is one nucleotide away. V usage is TRBV6-2 or TRBV6-3 and J usage is TRBJ2-1, with D possibly matching TRBD2 (5 bases). The CDR3 runs to 13 residues. V gave up 4 bases and J gave up 5 bases, with 9 bases separating them. Germline-derived CDR1 and CDR2 are MNHEY and SVGEGT. The CDR3 DNA reads TGTGCCAGCAGTTGGACTTTCGACAATGAGCAGTTCTTC. As protein: CASSWTFDNEQFF.

The V call is TRBV6-1, the J call TRBJ2-7; D possibly corresponds to TRBD1 (5 bases). Germline V gene data show CDR1 as MNHNS and CDR2 as SASEGT. V dropped 5 bases and J dropped 0 bases, with 17 bases sitting between them. There are 16 residues in the CDR3. CDR3 region: CASSKGRKGPSYEQYV. The DNA for the CDR3 is TGTGCCAGCAGTAAAGGACGGAAGGGGCCCTCCTACGAGCAGTACGTC.

About this clone itself: Other DNA sequences of this sample code for an identical CDR3. The V and J genes are TRBV7-9 and TRBJ1-2; 8 bases line up with TRBD1. Germline assignment: CDR1 SEHNR and CDR2 FQNEAQ (reference sequence). The CDR3 consists of 14 residues. Losses at the gene ends were 3 bases for V and 0 bases for J; bases not matched to a gene: 0. For the CDR3, the DNA is TGTGCCAGCAGCTTGGGACAGGCTAACTATGGCTACACCTTC. This codes for CASSLGQANYGYTF.